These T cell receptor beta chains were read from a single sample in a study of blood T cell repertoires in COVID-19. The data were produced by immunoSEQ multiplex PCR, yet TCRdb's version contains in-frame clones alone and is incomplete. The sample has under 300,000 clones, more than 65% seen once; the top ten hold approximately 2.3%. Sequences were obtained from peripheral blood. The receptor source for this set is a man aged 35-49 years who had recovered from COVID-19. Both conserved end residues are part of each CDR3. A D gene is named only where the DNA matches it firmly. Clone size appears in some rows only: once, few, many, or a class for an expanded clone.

CDR3aa: CASSPAGTGFYEQYF
CDR3nt: TGTGCCAGCAGCCCGGCCGGGACAGGGTTCTACGAGCAGTACTTC
j_gene: TRBJ2-7
d_gene: TRBD1
v_gene: TRBV3-1/TRBV3-2
abundance: once

CDR3aa: CASTPFRGTSSTLNEQFF
CDR3nt: TGTGCCAGCACCCCTTTTAGGGGGACTAGTTCCACGCTCAATGAGCAGTTCTTC
j_gene: TRBJ2-1
d_gene: TRBD2
v_gene: TRBV7-8
abundance: .

CDR3aa: CASSLTGTVNEQFF
CDR3nt: TGTGCCAGCAGCTTAACAGGGACCGTCAATGAGCAGTTCTTC
j_gene: TRBJ2-1
d_gene: .
v_gene: TRBV5-4
abundance: .

CDR3aa: CASSQGTGALYEKLFF
CDR3nt: TGCGCCAGCAGCCAAGGCACAGGGGCCCTTTATGAAAAACTGTTTTTT
j_gene: TRBJ1-4
d_gene: TRBD1
v_gene: TRBV4-3
abundance: .

CDR3aa: CASSQVAGAATQYF
CDR3nt: TGCGCCAGCAGCCAAGTGGCGGGAGCCGCGACCCAGTACTTC
j_gene: TRBJ2-5
d_gene: TRBD2
v_gene: TRBV4-3
abundance: .

CDR3aa: CASSRQGADGYTF
CDR3nt: TGTGCCAGCAGTCGACAGGGGGCGGATGGCTACACCTTC
j_gene: TRBJ1-2
d_gene: TRBD1
v_gene: TRBV6-5
abundance: .

CDR3aa: CASSQYPGVQPQHF
CDR3nt: TGTGCCAGCAGCCAATATCCGGGGGTTCAGCCCCAGCATTTT
j_gene: TRBJ1-5
d_gene: .
v_gene: TRBV3-1/TRBV3-2
abundance: .

CDR3aa: CASSLGDYRELFF
CDR3nt: TGTGCCAGCAGCTTAGGAGACTACCGGGAGCTGTTTTTT
j_gene: TRBJ2-2
d_gene: .
v_gene: TRBV7-9
abundance: .

CDR3aa: CASSPLAGGYTGELFF
CDR3nt: TGTGCCAGCAGCCCCCTAGCGGGAGGTTACACCGGGGAGCTGTTTTTT
j_gene: TRBJ2-2
d_gene: TRBD2
v_gene: TRBV11-2
abundance: once

CDR3aa: CAWSIRGAGTQYF
CDR3nt: TGTGCCTGGAGTATCCGGGGGGCCGGGACCCAGTACTTC
j_gene: TRBJ2-5
d_gene: .
v_gene: TRBV30
abundance: .

CDR3aa: CASSLDRGRGQYF
CDR3nt: TGCGCCAGCAGCTTAGACAGGGGGCGCGGGCAGTACTTC
j_gene: TRBJ2-7
d_gene: TRBD1
v_gene: TRBV5-1
abundance: .

CDR3aa: CASSMTSGSYEQFF
CDR3nt: TGCGCCAGCAGCATGACTAGCGGGAGTTATGAGCAGTTCTTC
j_gene: TRBJ2-1
d_gene: TRBD2
v_gene: TRBV5-1
abundance: .

CDR3aa: CASSRTGSYQPQHF
CDR3nt: TGTGCCAGCAGCCGGACAGGAAGTTATCAGCCCCAGCATTTT
j_gene: TRBJ1-5
d_gene: TRBD1
v_gene: TRBV7-2
abundance: .

CDR3aa: CASSQSGGVGNEQFF
CDR3nt: TGCGCCAGCAGTCAATCAGGGGGCGTAGGGAATGAGCAGTTCTTC
j_gene: TRBJ2-1
d_gene: TRBD1
v_gene: TRBV23-1
abundance: .

CDR3aa: CASSQDRGRDSYGYTF
CDR3nt: TGCGCCAGCAGCCAAGATCGAGGCAGGGATAGCTATGGCTACACCTTC
j_gene: TRBJ1-2
d_gene: .
v_gene: TRBV4-3
abundance: .

CDR3aa: CASSIDRVVDEQYF
CDR3nt: TGTGCCAGCAGCATTGACAGGGTGGTCGACGAGCAGTACTTC
j_gene: TRBJ2-7
d_gene: TRBD1
v_gene: TRBV7-2
abundance: .

CDR3aa: CASRGQGSLSSYEQYF
CDR3nt: TGCGCCAGCAGGGGACAGGGGTCCCTGAGCTCCTACGAGCAGTACTTC
j_gene: TRBJ2-7
d_gene: TRBD1
v_gene: TRBV10-2
abundance: .

CDR3aa: CASSLGGVGNQPQHF
CDR3nt: TGTGCCAGCAGTTTAGGGGGCGTAGGCAATCAGCCCCAGCATTTT
j_gene: TRBJ1-5
d_gene: .
v_gene: TRBV27
abundance: .

CDR3aa: CASSQGGARVYEQYF
CDR3nt: TGCGCCAGCAGCCAAGGTGGGGCAAGAGTTTACGAGCAGTACTTC
j_gene: TRBJ2-7
d_gene: .
v_gene: TRBV4-3
abundance: .

CDR3aa: CASSLRGISSPLHF
CDR3nt: TGTGCCAGCAGTCTTCGGGGGATTAGTTCACCCCTCCACTTT
j_gene: TRBJ1-6
d_gene: .
v_gene: TRBV6-5
abundance: .

CDR3aa: CASRGTGRPSGYTF
CDR3nt: TGTGCCAGCAGGGGGACAGGACGCCCGTCTGGCTACACCTTC
j_gene: TRBJ1-2
d_gene: TRBD1
v_gene: TRBV2
abundance: .

CDR3aa: CASSARDGRAIGELFF
CDR3nt: TGTGCCAGCAGCGCTAGAGACGGGAGGGCCATCGGGGAGCTGTTTTTT
j_gene: TRBJ2-2
d_gene: TRBD2
v_gene: TRBV5-4
abundance: .

CDR3aa: CASSPEAERNTIYF
CDR3nt: TGTGCCAGCAGCCCCGAGGCAGAGCGAAACACCATATATTTT
j_gene: TRBJ1-3
d_gene: .
v_gene: TRBV11-2
abundance: .

CDR3aa: CASSILAGVPETQYF
CDR3nt: TGTGCCAGTAGTATACTAGCGGGAGTACCAGAGACCCAGTACTTC
j_gene: TRBJ2-5
d_gene: TRBD2
v_gene: TRBV19
abundance: .

CDR3aa: CAISESGRGLSDTQYF
CDR3nt: TGTGCCATCAGTGAGTCGGGAAGGGGGCTGTCCGATACGCAGTATTTT
j_gene: TRBJ2-3
d_gene: TRBD1
v_gene: TRBV10-3
abundance: once

CDR3aa: CASSPGGQQETQYF
CDR3nt: TGTGCCAGCTCACCGGGAGGGCAACAAGAGACCCAGTACTTC
j_gene: TRBJ2-5
d_gene: TRBD2
v_gene: TRBV18
abundance: .

CDR3aa: CAWTPPGGSDEQYF
CDR3nt: TGTGCCTGGACTCCCCCGGGAGGGTCAGACGAGCAGTACTTC
j_gene: TRBJ2-7
d_gene: TRBD2
v_gene: TRBV30
abundance: .

CDR3aa: CASSQALAGINEQFF
CDR3nt: TGTGCCAGCAGCCAAGCCCTAGCGGGAATTAATGAGCAGTTCTTC
j_gene: TRBJ2-1
d_gene: TRBD2
v_gene: TRBV3-1/TRBV3-2
abundance: many

CDR3aa: CASSLGSSGGYNEQFF
CDR3nt: TGTGCCAGCAGCTTGGGGAGTAGCGGGGGTTACAATGAGCAGTTCTTC
j_gene: TRBJ2-1
d_gene: TRBD2
v_gene: TRBV5-4
abundance: .

CDR3aa: CASSPTVGQLHNEQFF
CDR3nt: TGTGCCAGCTCACCGACAGTAGGACAGCTACATAATGAGCAGTTCTTC
j_gene: TRBJ2-1
d_gene: .
v_gene: TRBV18
abundance: .

CDR3aa: CASRALSGYSTDTQYF
CDR3nt: TGTGCCAGCAGGGCCCTTAGCGGGTATAGCACAGATACGCAGTATTTT
j_gene: TRBJ2-3
d_gene: TRBD2
v_gene: TRBV2
abundance: few

CDR3aa: CASSTYRDRGYLREAFF
CDR3nt: TGTGCCAGTAGTACCTACCGGGACAGGGGGTATCTTCGTGAAGCTTTCTTT
j_gene: TRBJ1-1
d_gene: TRBD1
v_gene: TRBV19
abundance: .

CDR3aa: CASSPQNSDGYTF
CDR3nt: TGTGCCAGCTCACCACAAAACAGTGACGGCTACACCTTC
j_gene: TRBJ1-2
d_gene: .
v_gene: TRBV18
abundance: .

CDR3aa: CATGGTANQPQHF
CDR3nt: TGTGCTACGGGGGGGACAGCCAATCAGCCCCAGCATTTT
j_gene: TRBJ1-5
d_gene: TRBD1
v_gene: TRBV30
abundance: .

CDR3aa: CASSWGRRASISGANVLTF
CDR3nt: TGCGCCAGCAGCTGGGGACGGAGGGCCTCAATATCTGGGGCCAACGTCCTGACTTTC
j_gene: TRBJ2-6
d_gene: .
v_gene: TRBV5-1
abundance: .

CDR3aa: CASSLAGVGTDTQYF
CDR3nt: TGTGCCAGCAGCTTGGCGGGAGTGGGCACAGATACGCAGTATTTT
j_gene: TRBJ2-3
d_gene: .
v_gene: TRBV5-5
abundance: .

CDR3aa: CASSLVARTDTQYF
CDR3nt: TGTGCCAGCAGCCTCGTGGCTCGCACAGATACGCAGTATTTT
j_gene: TRBJ2-3
d_gene: .
v_gene: TRBV5-8
abundance: .

CDR3aa: CASTARGSYNSPLHF
CDR3nt: TGTGCCAGCACCGCCAGGGGTTCCTATAATTCACCCCTCCACTTT
j_gene: TRBJ1-6
d_gene: .
v_gene: TRBV6-5
abundance: .

CDR3aa: CASTTDTNTEAFF
CDR3nt: TGTGCCAGCACCACGGACACGAACACTGAAGCTTTCTTT
j_gene: TRBJ1-1
d_gene: .
v_gene: TRBV6-5
abundance: few

CDR3aa: CASSLGLAVASEQYF
CDR3nt: TGTGCCAGCAGCTTAGGGCTAGCGGTCGCCTCTGAGCAGTACTTC
j_gene: TRBJ2-7
d_gene: TRBD2
v_gene: TRBV7-2
abundance: .

CDR3aa: CASSRRGPGYEQYF
CDR3nt: TGTGCCAGCAGCCGGAGAGGTCCGGGCTACGAGCAGTACTTC
j_gene: TRBJ2-7
d_gene: .
v_gene: TRBV14
abundance: .

CDR3aa: CASSYSPSGSYNEQFF
CDR3nt: TGTGCCAGCAGTTACTCGCCTAGCGGGAGCTACAATGAGCAGTTCTTC
j_gene: TRBJ2-1
d_gene: TRBD2
v_gene: TRBV6-5
abundance: .

CDR3aa: CAWSTGGADTQYF
CDR3nt: TGTGCCTGGAGCACAGGGGGCGCAGATACGCAGTATTTT
j_gene: TRBJ2-3
d_gene: TRBD1
v_gene: TRBV30
abundance: .

CDR3aa: CASSAGTGHAYEQYF
CDR3nt: TGTGCCAGCAGCGCCGGGACAGGGCACGCCTACGAGCAGTACTTC
j_gene: TRBJ2-7
d_gene: TRBD1
v_gene: TRBV7-9
abundance: .

CDR3aa: CASSLRGPMETQYF
CDR3nt: TGTGCCAGCAGCCTAAGGGGCCCAATGGAGACCCAGTACTTC
j_gene: TRBJ2-5
d_gene: .
v_gene: TRBV7-8
abundance: .